A selection of T cell receptor beta chains follows, all from one sample in a study of cytomegalovirus exposure and HLA in healthy donors. The table came from immunoSEQ multiplex PCR; TCRdb's copy has only in-frame clones and leaves some out. The sample holds about 120,000 clones, about 83% seen once. The sample consisted of PBMCs. Every receptor here comes from a woman aged 40 to 50 in good health and CMV-seropositive. Both conserved end residues are part of each CDR3. A D gene is named only where the DNA matches it firmly. Not all rows give a size; the values are once, few, many and, for expanded clones, a class.

TRBV2	.	.	TRBJ2-2	TGTGCCACTAGGGGAGGAATCGGCCCGACCGGGGAGCTGTTTTTT	CATRGGIGPTGELFF
TRBV5-1	.	.	TRBJ2-2	TGCGCCAGCAGCTACTTGGGGCAGTTGAACACCGGGGAGCTGTTTTTT	CASSYLGQLNTGELFF
TRBV4-3	.	TRBD1	TRBJ1-2	TGCGCCAGCAGCGCCCGGGACAGGGGGCTTGTTGGCTACACCTTC	CASSARDRGLVGYTF
TRBV7-7	.	.	TRBJ1-3	TGTGCTAGCAGCTTAGCCTATCCTGGAAACACCATATATTTT	CASSLAYPGNTIYF
TRBV19	.	.	TRBJ2-1	TGTGCCAGTTCCGGCCCCGGGACACCTCCCTACAATGAGCAGTTCTTC	CASSGPGTPPYNEQFF
TRBV5-6	few	TRBD1	TRBJ1-1	TGTGCCAGCAGATCTAGACAGGGTAGGGCTGAAGCTTTCTTT	CASRSRQGRAEAFF
TRBV6-1	.	.	TRBJ1-2	TGTGCCAGCAGTGAAGAAGTGTGGGGGGAAGGTGGCTACACCTTC	CASSEEVWGEGGYTF
TRBV13	.	.	TRBJ1-5	TGTGCCAGCAGCTCCTCACGGGATCAGCCCCAGCATTTT	CASSSSRDQPQHF
TRBV9	.	.	TRBJ2-1	TGTGCCAGCAGCGACCGGGAGTACAATGAGCAGTTCTTC	CASSDREYNEQFF
TRBV5-4	once	.	TRBJ1-6	TGTGCCAGCAGCCAGATGTTGAGCGATTCACCCCTCCACTTT	CASSQMLSDSPLHF
TRBV7-3	.	TRBD2	TRBJ2-3	TGTGCCAGCAGCATCGGCGGGGGGGCAGAAACGCAGTATTTT	CASSIGGGAETQYF
TRBV5-8	.	TRBD1	TRBJ1-5	TGTGCCAGCACCTGGACAGGGACGGGCAATCAGCCCCAGCATTTT	CASTWTGTGNQPQHF
TRBV9	.	.	TRBJ1-2	TGTGCCAGCAGCGCGACAGACACTAACTATGGCTACACCTTC	CASSATDTNYGYTF
TRBV19	.	TRBD1	TRBJ2-2	TGTGCCAGTAGGGGGGACAGGAGAACCGGGGAGCTGTTTTTT	CASRGDRRTGELFF
TRBV30	.	TRBD1	TRBJ1-2	TGTGCCTGGAGTGTAGAAGGGGGCTATGTTGGCTACACCTTC	CAWSVEGGYVGYTF
TRBV7-2	.	TRBD1	TRBJ2-7	TGTGCCAGCAGCTTAGCGACAGGGGGCTTCTCCTACGAGCAGTACTTC	CASSLATGGFSYEQYF
TRBV5-6	.	.	TRBJ1-2	TGTGCCAGCAGCTTGTGGGCAGGGTCCTATGGCTACACCTTC	CASSLWAGSYGYTF
TRBV5-1	.	TRBD2	TRBJ2-2	TGCGCCAGCAGCTTGGCACTAGCGGAAAACACCGGGGAGCTGTTTTTT	CASSLALAENTGELFF
TRBV5-4	.	.	TRBJ1-1	TGTGCCAGCAGCGCTGCAGTGAACACTGAAGCTTTCTTT	CASSAAVNTEAFF
TRBV5-6	.	TRBD1	TRBJ2-7	TGTGCCAGCAGCCCCGGGACAGGGTACCGCGAGCAGTACTTC	CASSPGTGYREQYF
TRBV21-1	.	.	TRBJ1-2	TGTGCCAGCAGCCCAGGGGGAGGCTACACCTTC	CASSPGGGYTF
TRBV19	few	TRBD1	TRBJ2-5	TGTGCCAGTAGTATAACAGGGGTCGGCCAAGAGACCCAGTACTTC	CASSITGVGQETQYF
TRBV13	.	TRBD2	TRBJ2-7	TGTGCCAGCAGCTTTGGACTAGCGACAACTCAGTCGGACGAGCAGTACTTC	CASSFGLATTQSDEQYF
TRBV5-6	.	.	TRBJ1-6	TGTGCCAGCAGCTTGGGGCGGGGTGTCTTTTCACCCCTCCACTTT	CASSLGRGVFSPLHF
TRBV5-6	.	.	TRBJ1-6	TGTGCCAGCAGCTTGGCGGGCAGGGGTATCTATAATTCACCCCTCCACTTT	CASSLAGRGIYNSPLHF
TRBV28	once	TRBD2	TRBJ2-2	TGTGCCAGCAGCTTCTTATGGACTAGCGGGAGATCCGGGGAGCTGTTTTTT	CASSFLWTSGRSGELFF
TRBV2	.	TRBD2	TRBJ2-3	TGTGCCAGCAGTGAATCGATAGCGGGGGGTCGGACAGATACGCAGTATTTT	CASSESIAGGRTDTQYF
TRBV7-9	.	.	TRBJ2-1	TGTGCCAGCAGCTTAGCGGAATGGGCCGAGCAGTTCTTC	CASSLAEWAEQFF
TRBV5-1	once	TRBD2	TRBJ2-3	TGCGCCAGCAGCTTGGGCGGGGGGATCGCAGATACGCAGTATTTT	CASSLGGGIADTQYF
TRBV6-1	.	TRBD2	TRBJ2-7	TGTGCCAGCAGGAACCCGTCGGGAGGCGAGCAGTACTTC	CASRNPSGGEQYF
TRBV15	.	.	TRBJ1-3	TGTGCCACCAGCAGAGATCAGGGCGGCGGAAACACCATATATTTT	CATSRDQGGGNTIYF
TRBV7-9	.	TRBD1	TRBJ2-7	TGTGCCAGCAGTTCGCCCCGGGACAGCGAGCAGTACTTC	CASSSPRDSEQYF
TRBV2	.	TRBD1	TRBJ2-3	TGTGCCAGCAGTGTCGGACAGGGAGGTATGGATACGCAGTATTTT	CASSVGQGGMDTQYF
TRBV12-5	few	TRBD2	TRBJ2-1	TGTGCTAGTGGTTTGGTAGTTAATAGCGGGGGGCCTGCGGCCTACAATGAGCAGTTCTTC	CASGLVVNSGGPAAYNEQFF
TRBV19	.	.	TRBJ1-2	TGTGCCAGTAGTCTGTGGGGCCCGCTCTATGGCTACACCTTC	CASSLWGPLYGYTF
TRBV11-2	.	.	TRBJ1-1	TGTGCCAGCAGCTTTACAGGGACCGGGAACACTGAAGCTTTCTTT	CASSFTGTGNTEAFF
TRBV7-9	.	.	TRBJ1-1	TGTGCCAGCAGCTCCGACATTTCCGAAGCTTTCTTT	CASSSDISEAFF
TRBV5-1	.	TRBD2	TRBJ2-5	TGCGCCAGCAGCTTGGTACTAGCGGGAGGTCAAGAGACCCAGTACTTC	CASSLVLAGGQETQYF
TRBV11-3	.	TRBD1	TRBJ1-1	TGTGCCAGCAGCTTAGAGGGACAGGCGAACACTGAAGCTTTCTTT	CASSLEGQANTEAFF
TRBV30	once	.	TRBJ2-5	TGTGCCTGGGACCTTGCGGGGGCAGAGACCCAGTACTTC	CAWDLAGAETQYF